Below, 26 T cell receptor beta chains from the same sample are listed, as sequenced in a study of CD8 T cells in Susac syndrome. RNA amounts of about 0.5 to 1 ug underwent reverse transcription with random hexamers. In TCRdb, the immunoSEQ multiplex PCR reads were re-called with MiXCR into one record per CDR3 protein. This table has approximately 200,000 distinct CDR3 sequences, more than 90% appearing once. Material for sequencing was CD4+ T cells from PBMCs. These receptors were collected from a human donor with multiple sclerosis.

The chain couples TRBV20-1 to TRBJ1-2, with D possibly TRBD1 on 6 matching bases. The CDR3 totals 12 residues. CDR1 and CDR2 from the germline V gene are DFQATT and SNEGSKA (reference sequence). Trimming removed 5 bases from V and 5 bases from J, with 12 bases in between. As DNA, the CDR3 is TGCAGTGCTCCGGACAGTTCATATGGCTACACCTTC. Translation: CSAPDSSYGYTF.

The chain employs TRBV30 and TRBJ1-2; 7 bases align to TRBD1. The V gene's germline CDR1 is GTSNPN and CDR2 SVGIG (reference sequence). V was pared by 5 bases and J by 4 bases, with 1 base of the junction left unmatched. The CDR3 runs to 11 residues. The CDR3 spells CAWGTAYGYTF. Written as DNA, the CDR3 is TGTGCCTGGGGGACAGCCTATGGCTACACCTTC. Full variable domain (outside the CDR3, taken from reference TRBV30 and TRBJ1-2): SQTIHQWPATLVQPVGSPLSLECTVEGTSNPNLYWYRQAAGRGLQLLFYSVGIGQISSEVPQNLSASRPQDRQFILSSKKLLLSDSGFYLCAWGTAYGYTFGSGTRLTVV.

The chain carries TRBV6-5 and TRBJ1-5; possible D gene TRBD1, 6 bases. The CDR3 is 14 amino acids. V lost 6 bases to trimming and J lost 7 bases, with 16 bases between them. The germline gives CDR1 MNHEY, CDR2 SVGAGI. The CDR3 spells CASSPTGYGQPQHF. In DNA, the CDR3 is TGTGCCAGCAGCCCCACAGGGTACGGGCAGCCCCAGCATTTT.

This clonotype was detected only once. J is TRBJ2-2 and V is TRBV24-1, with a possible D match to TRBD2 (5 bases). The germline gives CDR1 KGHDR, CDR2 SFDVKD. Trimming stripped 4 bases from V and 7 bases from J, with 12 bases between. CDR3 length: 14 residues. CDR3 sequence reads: CATSEPSNNGELFF. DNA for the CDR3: TGTGCCACCAGTGAGCCTAGCAATAACGGGGAGCTGTTTTTT.

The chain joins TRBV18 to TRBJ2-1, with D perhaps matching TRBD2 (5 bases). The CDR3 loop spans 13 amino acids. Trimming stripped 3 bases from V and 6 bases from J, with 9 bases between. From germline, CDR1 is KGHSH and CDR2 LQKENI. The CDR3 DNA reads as TGTGCCAGCTCACCGGGAGTCTTCAATGAGCAGTTCTTC. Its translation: CASSPGVFNEQFF.

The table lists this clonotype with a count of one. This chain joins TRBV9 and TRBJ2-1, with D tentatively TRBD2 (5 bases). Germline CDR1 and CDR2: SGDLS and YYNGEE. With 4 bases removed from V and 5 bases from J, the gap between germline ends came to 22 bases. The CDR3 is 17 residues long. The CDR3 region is CASSPKGSLAGDNEQFF. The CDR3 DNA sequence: TGTGCCAGCAGCCCCAAAGGAAGTCTAGCAGGCGACAATGAGCAGTTCTTC.

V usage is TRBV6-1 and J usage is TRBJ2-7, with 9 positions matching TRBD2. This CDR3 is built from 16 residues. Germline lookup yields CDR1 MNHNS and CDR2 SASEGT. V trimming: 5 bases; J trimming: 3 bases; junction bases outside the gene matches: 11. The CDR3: CASSRNSGGPVYEQYF. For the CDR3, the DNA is TGTGCCAGCAGTCGAAATAGCGGGGGCCCCGTCTACGAGCAGTACTTC.

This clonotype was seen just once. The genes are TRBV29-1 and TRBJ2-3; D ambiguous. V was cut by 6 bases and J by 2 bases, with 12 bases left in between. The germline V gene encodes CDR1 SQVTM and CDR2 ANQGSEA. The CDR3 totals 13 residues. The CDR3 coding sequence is TGCAGCGTCCTACAGCGTTTCACAGATACGCAGTATTTT. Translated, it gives CSVLQRFTDTQYF.

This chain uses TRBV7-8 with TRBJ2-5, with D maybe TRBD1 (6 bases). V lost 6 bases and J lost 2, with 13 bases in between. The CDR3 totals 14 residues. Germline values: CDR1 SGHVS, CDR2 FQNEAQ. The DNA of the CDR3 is TGTGCCAGCAGGATAGGGACAATACAAGAGACCCAGTACTTC. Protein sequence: CASRIGTIQETQYF. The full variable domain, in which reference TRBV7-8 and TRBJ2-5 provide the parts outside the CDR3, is GAGVSQSPRYKVAKRGQDVALRCDPISGHVSLFWYQQALGQGPEFLTYFQNEAQLDKSGLPSDRFFAERPEGSVSTLKIQRTQQEDSAVYLCASRIGTIQETQYFGPGTRLLVL.

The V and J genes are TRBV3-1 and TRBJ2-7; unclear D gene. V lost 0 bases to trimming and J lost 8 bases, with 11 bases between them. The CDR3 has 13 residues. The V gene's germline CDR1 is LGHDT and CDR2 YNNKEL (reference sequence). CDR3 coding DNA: TGTGCCAGCAGCCAAGATGAGCGATTCCAGCAGTACTTC. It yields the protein CASSQDERFQQYF.

The DNA for the CDR3 is TGTGCCAGCAGCTTAACGGGGGCCACTGAAGCTTTCTTT. Translating it yields CASSLTGATEAFF. The chain recombines TRBV7-9 with TRBJ1-1; possibly TRBD1 for D (6 bases). The CDR3 length is 13 residues. Trimming cost V 2 bases and J 4 bases, with 8 bases left between them. The germline V gene has CDR1 SEHNR and CDR2 FQNEAQ (reference sequence).

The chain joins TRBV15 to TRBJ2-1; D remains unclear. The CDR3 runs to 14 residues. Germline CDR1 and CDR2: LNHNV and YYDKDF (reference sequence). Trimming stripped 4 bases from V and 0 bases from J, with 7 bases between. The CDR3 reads CATSNPSSYNEQFF. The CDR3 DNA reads TGTGCCACCAGCAATCCGAGCTCCTACAATGAGCAGTTCTTC.

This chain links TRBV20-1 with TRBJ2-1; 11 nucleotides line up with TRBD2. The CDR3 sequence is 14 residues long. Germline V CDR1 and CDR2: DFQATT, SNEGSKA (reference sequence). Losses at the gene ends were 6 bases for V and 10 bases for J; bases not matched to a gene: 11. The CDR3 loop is CSASRLAGPQEQFF. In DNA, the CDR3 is TGCAGTGCCAGCAGACTAGCGGGGCCCCAGGAGCAGTTCTTC.

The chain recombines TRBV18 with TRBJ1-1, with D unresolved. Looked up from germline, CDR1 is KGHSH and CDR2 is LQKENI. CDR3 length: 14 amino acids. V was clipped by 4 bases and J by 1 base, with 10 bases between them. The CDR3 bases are TGTGCCAGCTCACAAACGGGTCAGAACACTGAAGCTTTCTTT. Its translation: CASSQTGQNTEAFF.

CDR3 sequence reads: CASSGKGTGRRGYTF. CDR3 bases: TGTGCCAGCAGCGGAAAGGGGACAGGGAGGCGCGGCTACACCTTC. The J gene is TRBJ1-2, the V gene TRBV25-1; 9 bases align to TRBD1. The CDR3 is 15 amino acids. V shed 6 bases and J 8 bases; nucleotides not matched to a gene: 13. The germline V gene has CDR1 MGHDK and CDR2 SYGVNS.

CDR3 coding DNA: TGTGCCAGCAGACCCGACAGGGCTGGAAACACCATATATTTT. It codes for CASRPDRAGNTIYF. The chain recombines TRBV3-1 with TRBJ1-3, with 7 bases identical to TRBD1. The trim removed 6 bases at V and 2 bases at J, leaving 4 bases unmatched. The CDR3 has 14 residues. Per the germline V gene, CDR1 is LGHDT and CDR2 is YNNKEL (reference sequence).

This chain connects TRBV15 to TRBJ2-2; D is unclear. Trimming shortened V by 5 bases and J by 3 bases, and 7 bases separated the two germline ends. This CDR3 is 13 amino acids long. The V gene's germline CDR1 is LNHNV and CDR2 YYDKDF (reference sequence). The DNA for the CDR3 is TGTGCCACCAGCGGTCCGTACACCGGGGAGCTGTTTTTT. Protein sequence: CATSGPYTGELFF.

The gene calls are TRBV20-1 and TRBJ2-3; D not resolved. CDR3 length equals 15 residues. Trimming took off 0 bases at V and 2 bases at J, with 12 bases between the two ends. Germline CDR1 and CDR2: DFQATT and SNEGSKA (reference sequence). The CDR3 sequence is CSAREPGTNTDTQYF. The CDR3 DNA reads TGCAGTGCTAGAGAGCCGGGTACTAACACAGATACGCAGTATTTT.

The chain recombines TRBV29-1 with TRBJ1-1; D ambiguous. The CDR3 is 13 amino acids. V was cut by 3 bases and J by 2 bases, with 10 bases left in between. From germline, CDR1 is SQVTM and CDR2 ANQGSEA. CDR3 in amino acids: CSVDRQTNTEAFF. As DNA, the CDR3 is TGCAGCGTTGATAGGCAGACTAACACTGAAGCTTTCTTT.

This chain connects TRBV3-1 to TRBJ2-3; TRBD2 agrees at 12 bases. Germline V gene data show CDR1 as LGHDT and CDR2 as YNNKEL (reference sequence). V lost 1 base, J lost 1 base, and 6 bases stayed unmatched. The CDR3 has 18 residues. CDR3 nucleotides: TGTGCCAGCAGCCAAGCCAAGAGACTAGCGGGGGGCACAGATACGCAGTATTTT. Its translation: CASSQAKRLAGGTDTQYF.

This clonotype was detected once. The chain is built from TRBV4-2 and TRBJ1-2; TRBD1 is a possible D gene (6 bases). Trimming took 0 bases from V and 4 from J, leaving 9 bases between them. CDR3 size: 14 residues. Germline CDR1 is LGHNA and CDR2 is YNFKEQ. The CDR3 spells CASSQDGQIYGYTF. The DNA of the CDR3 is TGTGCCAGCAGCCAAGATGGACAGATCTATGGCTACACCTTC.

In DNA, the CDR3 is TGTGCCAGCAGGGGCGCTGGAACCTCTGGGGCCAACGTCCTGACTTTC. Protein product: CASRGAGTSGANVLTF. The chain employs TRBV7-9 and TRBJ2-6; D is unresolved. The CDR3 has 16 amino acids. V lost 6 bases, J lost 0 bases, and 12 bases lay in between. Per germline, CDR1 SEHNR and CDR2 FQNEAQ (reference sequence).

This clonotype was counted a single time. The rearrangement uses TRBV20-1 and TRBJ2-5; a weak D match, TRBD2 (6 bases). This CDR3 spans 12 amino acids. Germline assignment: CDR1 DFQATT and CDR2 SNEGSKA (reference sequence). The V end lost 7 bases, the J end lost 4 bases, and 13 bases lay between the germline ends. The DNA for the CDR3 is TGCAGTGTTAAGGAGGGGATAGAGACCCAGTACTTC. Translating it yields CSVKEGIETQYF.

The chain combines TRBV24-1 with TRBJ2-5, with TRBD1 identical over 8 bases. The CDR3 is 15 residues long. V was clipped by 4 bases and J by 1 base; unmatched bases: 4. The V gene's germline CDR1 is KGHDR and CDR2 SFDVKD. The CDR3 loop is CATSDTGTGQETQYF. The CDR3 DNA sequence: TGTGCCACCAGTGACACCGGGACAGGCCAAGAGACCCAGTACTTC.

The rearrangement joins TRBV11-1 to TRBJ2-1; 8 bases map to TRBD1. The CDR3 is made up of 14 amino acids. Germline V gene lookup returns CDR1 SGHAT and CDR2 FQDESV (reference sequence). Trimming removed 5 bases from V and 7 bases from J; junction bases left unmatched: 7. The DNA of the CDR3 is TGTGCCAGCAGCAGCCAGGGGGCATCTAATGAGCAGTTCTTC. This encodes CASSSQGASNEQFF.

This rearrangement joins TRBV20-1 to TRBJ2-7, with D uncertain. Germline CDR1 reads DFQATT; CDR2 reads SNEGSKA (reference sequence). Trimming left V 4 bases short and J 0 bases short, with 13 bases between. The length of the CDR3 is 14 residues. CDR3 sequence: CSATNFQVSYEQYF. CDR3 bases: TGCAGTGCTACGAATTTCCAGGTCTCCTACGAGCAGTACTTC.